This T cell receptor beta chain was identified during a study of read filtering for tumor transcriptome and immune sequencing. The overall study: Eight or nine patients were R-ISS I, about 16 were R-ISS II, about seven were R-ISS III. Transcriptome libraries were built from DNase-treated RNA. General observations from the study: Even smaller IR-seq throughput identified most shared clonotypes. Sorted CD138-negative bone marrow cells were not purified T cells.

Molecular barcoded adaptors covering alpha/delta and beta/gamma chains were used on 400 to 450 ng RNA. Via MiXCR, TCRdb re-called the reads, giving one row per CDR3 protein. The sample holds around 41,000 distinct CDR3 sequences; roughly 12% are singletons and the top ten take about 30%. In germline, CDR1 is DFQATT, CDR2 SNEGSKA (reference sequence). The CDR3 loop spans 14 amino acids. The V gene lost 0 bases and the J gene lost 8 bases, with 11 bases spanning the gap. Ten or more counts support this clonotype. Its cognate antigen is unknown. The rearrangement joins TRBV20-1 to TRBJ1-6, with D possibly TRBD1 on 5 matching bases. Sequences were obtained from a population of CD138-negative cells sorted from bone marrow. The clonotype was recovered from a donor at least 40 years old with multiple myeloma. The CDR3 spells CSARDQGDHSPLHF. The DNA of the CDR3 is TGCAGTGCTAGAGACCAAGGGGATCATTCACCCCTCCACTTT.